One and the same sample provided the 25 T cell receptor beta chains below, sequenced in a study of identical twins. TCRdb reprocessed the 5' RACE reads via MiXCR and lists one record per CDR3 protein. The sample lists 500,000 to 600,000 distinct CDR3 sequences; roughly 21% were seen once. The sample was also linked to a second study, of T cells expressing NK-cell markers.

The sequenced sample consisted of CD4+ T cells sorted from blood. These receptors all come from a woman aged 18-29 years in good health.

The V call is TRBV20-1, the J call TRBJ1-2; D gene uncertain. This CDR3 is built from 12 residues. V lost 5 bases to trimming and J lost 4 bases, with 11 bases between them. Germline V gene lookup returns CDR1 DFQATT and CDR2 SNEGSKA (reference sequence). This CDR3 reads CSAAWLGYGYTF. The CDR3 DNA reads as TGCAGTGCTGCGTGGCTCGGCTATGGCTACACCTTC.

The rearrangement links TRBV5-5 to TRBJ1-1; the D is unclear. V lost 2 bases, J lost 3 bases, and 14 bases lay in between. The CDR3 consists of 15 residues. The germline V gene encodes CDR1 SGHKS and CDR2 YYEKEE (reference sequence). CDR3 protein: CASSFHADTDTEAFF. Here the CDR3 DNA reads TGTGCCAGCAGCTTTCACGCCGACACCGACACTGAAGCTTTCTTT.

The J gene is TRBJ2-3, the V gene TRBV5-1; TRBD2 agrees at 9 bases. The V gene's germline CDR1 is SGHRS and CDR2 YFSETQ. The trim removed 1 base at V and 6 bases at J, leaving 0 bases unmatched. The CDR3 has 13 amino acids. The CDR3 protein is CASSLLAGDTQYF. The CDR3 DNA reads as TGCGCCAGCAGCTTGCTAGCGGGGGATACGCAGTATTTT.

V usage is TRBV24-1 and J usage is TRBJ2-2; D unresolved. V lost 6 bases, J lost 6 bases, and 7 bases lay in between. The CDR3 length is 12 residues. Germline CDR1 and CDR2: KGHDR and SFDVKD. The CDR3 loop reads CATSPGSGELFF. CDR3 coding DNA: TGTGCCACCAGTCCCGGATCCGGGGAGCTGTTTTTT.

Ten or more counts support this clonotype. V gene TRBV29-1 combines with J gene TRBJ2-1, with TRBD2 matching over 7 bases. Trimming at V came to 6 bases and at J to 3 bases, leaving 8 bases not matched to a gene. The CDR3 is made up of 14 amino acids. Germline-derived CDR1 and CDR2 are SQVTM and ANQGSEA. Here the CDR3 reads CSVARLAVYNEQFF. CDR3 in DNA: TGCAGCGTGGCTCGCCTAGCGGTCTACAATGAGCAGTTCTTC.

CDR3 sequence (DNA): TGTGCCAGCAGTAACCTAGCCGGGTTGTACAATGAGCAGTTCTTC. It translates to CASSNLAGLYNEQFF. The chain uses TRBV12-3 or TRBV12-4 and TRBJ2-1, with D possibly TRBD2 on 5 matching bases. V lost 5 bases to trimming and J lost 4 bases, with 15 bases between them. The CDR3 sequence is 15 residues long.

The chain employs TRBV10-3 and TRBJ1-2; 10 nucleotides agree with TRBD1. This CDR3 is built from 13 residues. The junction had 6 bases not matched to a gene; V was cut back by 6 bases and J by 8 bases. Germline CDR1 ENHRY, CDR2 SYGVKD. The CDR3 region is CAIRTGGTGGYTF. CDR3 coding DNA: TGTGCCATCAGGACAGGGGGCACGGGCGGCTACACCTTC.

This chain uses TRBV12-3 or TRBV12-4 with TRBJ2-1, with D hard to call. With 10 bases removed from V and 7 bases from J, the gap between germline ends came to 23 bases. The CDR3 has 15 amino acids. CDR3: CATISLVVGGNEQFF. CDR3 DNA sequence: TGTGCCACCATCAGCCTAGTGGTCGGTGGGAATGAGCAGTTCTTC.

This clonotype was seen at least ten times. V usage is TRBV12-3 or TRBV12-4 and J usage is TRBJ2-1, with D unclear. V lost 4 bases to trimming and J lost 4 bases, with 11 bases between them. There are 14 residues in the CDR3. DNA of the CDR3: TGTGCCAGCAGTTCCCCCTTAGGTTACAATGAGCAGTTCTTC. Protein: CASSSPLGYNEQFF.

In its sample, this clonotype was seen a few times. J is TRBJ2-1 and V is TRBV6-1; 9 nucleotides align to TRBD2. Trimming took 6 bases from V and 9 from J; bases not matched to a gene: 9. CDR3 size: 14 residues. Germline V gene data show CDR1 as MNHNS and CDR2 as SASEGT. The CDR3 DNA follows: TGTGCCAGCAGCGGGACTAGCTCGTGGGGTGAGCAGTTCTTC. As protein: CASSGTSSWGEQFF.

The chain employs TRBV5-4 and TRBJ2-5; 10 nucleotides agree with TRBD2. Germline-derived CDR1 and CDR2 are SGHNT and YYREEE (reference sequence). The CDR3 consists of 16 residues. V shed 4 bases and J 4 bases; nucleotides not matched to a gene: 10. For the CDR3, the DNA is TGTGCCAGCAGCCTGAAAACTAGCGGGGTACGAGAGACCCAGTACTTC. Translating it yields CASSLKTSGVRETQYF. Together with reference TRBV5-4 and TRBJ2-5, the CDR3 gives the full variable domain: ETGVTQSPTHLIKTRGQQVTLRCSSQSGHNTVSWYQQALGQGPQFIFQYYREEENGRGNFPPRFSGLQFPNYSSELNVNALELDDSALYLCASSLKTSGVRETQYFGPGTRLLVL.

The J gene is TRBJ1-1, the V gene TRBV6-1, with D perhaps TRBD1 (6 bases). V was pared by 6 bases and J by 6 bases, with 20 bases between. The CDR3 is 15 amino acids. CDR1 is MNHNS and CDR2 is SASEGT in the germline V gene. The CDR3 here is CASSEFTTGQAEAFF. The CDR3, as DNA: TGTGCCAGCAGCGAATTCACCACGGGACAAGCTGAAGCTTTCTTT.

The chain is built from TRBV11-2 and TRBJ2-7, with D perhaps matching TRBD1 (7 bases). The ends were cut back, 6 bases at V and 5 bases at J, with 20 bases in the middle. Germline-derived CDR1 and CDR2 are SGHAT and FQNNGV. The CDR3 runs 15 residues. Written as DNA, the CDR3 is TGTGCCAGCAGTCTTTCCACGGAGGGGGCTCACGAGCAGTACTTC. It translates to CASSLSTEGAHEQYF.

This clonotype was seen a few times. The V gene is TRBV7-6, the J gene TRBJ2-5; D remains unclear. Trimming shortened V by 2 bases and J by 5 bases, and 9 bases separated the two germline ends. This CDR3 is 13 amino acids long. Looked up from germline, CDR1 is SGHVS and CDR2 is FNYEAQ. The CDR3 sequence: CASSLRPDETQYF. CDR3 in DNA: TGTGCCAGCAGCTTAAGGCCAGACGAGACCCAGTACTTC. Supplemented by reference TRBV7-6 and TRBJ2-5, the full variable domain reads GAGVSQSPRYKVTKRGQDVALRCDPISGHVSLYWYRQALGQGPEFLTYFNYEAQQDKSGLPNDRFSAERPEGSISTLTIQRTEQRDSAMYRCASSLRPDETQYFGPGTRLLVL.

This clonotype has at least ten counts. The chain recombines TRBV5-1 with TRBJ2-5; no clear D. In germline, CDR1 is SGHRS, CDR2 YFSETQ. This CDR3 is 12 amino acids long. V shed 0 bases and J shed 1 base, with 1 base lying between them. CDR3 protein: CASSLAQETQYF. The CDR3 DNA follows: TGCGCCAGCAGCTTGGCCCAAGAGACCCAGTACTTC.

The rearrangement joins TRBV20-1 to TRBJ2-3; D not certain. The ends were cut back, 2 bases at V and 4 bases at J, with 7 bases in the middle. The length of the CDR3 is 12 residues. Germline lookup yields CDR1 DFQATT and CDR2 SNEGSKA (reference sequence). CDR3 DNA: TGCAGTGCTAGATTCAGCCCAGATACGCAGTATTTT. This gives the protein CSARFSPDTQYF.

This clonotype was counted only a few times. V and J are TRBV7-2 and TRBJ2-5; 7 bases are a match to TRBD1. CDR3 length equals 16 residues. Germline loops: CDR1 SGHTA, CDR2 FQGNSA. After removal of 5 bases from V and 2 bases from J, the junction contained 11 bases not matched to a gene. The CDR3 DNA is TGTGCCAGCAGCCCCTACAGGGGCCGCTCGCAAGAGACCCAGTACTTC. The encoded protein is CASSPYRGRSQETQYF.

This clonotype was seen ten or more times. CDR3 in amino acids: CASSVQGSGANVLTF. The CDR3 DNA follows: TGTGCCAGCAGCGTACAGGGTTCTGGGGCCAACGTCCTGACTTTC. The chain recombines TRBV9 with TRBJ2-6; D perhaps matches TRBD1 (5 bases). The V gene's germline CDR1 is SGDLS and CDR2 YYNGEE. The V end lost 1 base, the J end lost 1 base, and 6 bases lay between the germline ends. The CDR3 covers 15 residues.

The DNA for the CDR3 is TGCGCCAGCAGTGGACTAGCGGGGGCCCTTGATACGCAGTATTTT. It codes for CASSGLAGALDTQYF. J is TRBJ2-3 and V is TRBV10-1; 12 bases line up with TRBD2. The J segment lost 6 bases and the V segment lost 4 bases, leaving 5 bases of the junction unmatched. CDR3 size: 15 residues. The germline gives CDR1 WNHNN, CDR2 SYGVQD (reference sequence).

The chain recombines TRBV24-1 with TRBJ2-5, with D perhaps matching TRBD2 (5 bases). The germline V gene encodes CDR1 KGHDR and CDR2 SFDVKD. The ends were cut back, 4 bases at V and 5 bases at J, with 10 bases in the middle. The CDR3 has 13 residues. The CDR3 sequence: CATSDSPGETQYF. CDR3 nucleotide sequence: TGTGCCACCAGTGACAGCCCGGGGGAGACCCAGTACTTC.

The chain is built from TRBV29-1 and TRBJ2-1, with 7 bases matching TRBD2. The CDR3 contains 14 residues. Germline-derived CDR1 and CDR2 are SQVTM and ANQGSEA. V gave up 3 bases and J gave up 5 bases; unmatched junction bases: 7. CDR3 amino acids: CSVDFPGGNNEQFF. CDR3 nucleotide sequence: TGCAGCGTTGACTTTCCGGGGGGAAACAATGAGCAGTTCTTC.

The V gene is TRBV5-1, the J gene TRBJ2-2; possibly TRBD2 for D (6 bases). Germline values: CDR1 SGHRS, CDR2 YFSETQ. The V gene lost 4 bases and the J gene lost 4 bases, with 14 bases spanning the gap. The CDR3 is 15 amino acids. CDR3 residues: CASSPTGESTGELFF. In DNA, the CDR3 is TGCGCCAGCAGCCCCACGGGAGAAAGCACCGGGGAGCTGTTTTTT. Variable domain in full (rest from reference TRBV5-1 and TRBJ2-2): KAGVTQTPRYLIKTRGQQVTLSCSPISGHRSVSWYQQTPGQGLQFLFEYFSETQRNKGNFPGRFSGRQFSNSRSEMNVSTLELGDSALYLCASSPTGESTGELFFGEGSRLTVL.

This clonotype was detected a few times. A much larger clone differs by one base, so this may be a read error. The chain carries TRBV7-9 and TRBJ2-3; D is ambiguous. The CDR3 has 12 residues. V gave up 3 bases and J gave up 4 bases, with 5 bases separating them. In germline, CDR1 is SEHNR, CDR2 FQNEAQ (reference sequence). The CDR3 nucleotides read TGTGCCAGCAGCTTTAACGCAGATACGCAGTATTTT. Translation gives CASSFNADTQYF.

This chain uses TRBV5-1 with TRBJ1-5; 7 bases agree with TRBD1. The CDR3 length is 15 residues. Trimming removed 2 bases from V and 4 bases from J; junction bases left unmatched: 6. Germline V CDR1 and CDR2: SGHRS, YFSETQ. The DNA for the CDR3 is TGCGCCAGCAGCTTATCTGGACAGGAAAATCAGCCCCAGCATTTT. Amino acid sequence: CASSLSGQENQPQHF.

This chain links TRBV4-3 with TRBJ2-2; no clear D gene. The ends were cut back, 0 bases at V and 1 base at J, with 9 bases in the middle. Germline V gene data show CDR1 as LGHNA and CDR2 as YSLEER. CDR3 length: 16 residues. In DNA form, the CDR3 reads TGCGCCAGCAGCCAAGAGTCGCTCTTGAACACCGGGGAGCTGTTTTTT. Its protein is CASSQESLLNTGELFF.